These 18 T cell receptor beta chains share one sample of origin, sequenced in a study of blood T cell repertoires in COVID-19. Data came from immunoSEQ multiplex PCR; TCRdb stores just in-frame clones and leaves some out. The sample contains more than 90,000 clones, approximately 80% of which appear only once. Sequencing was carried out using peripheral blood. The receptors shown here come from a man between 65 and 79 years old with acute or convalescent COVID-19.

Comments on this clone: In the same sample, other DNA sequences code for this CDR3. J is TRBJ2-5 and V is TRBV18; D possibly corresponds to TRBD1 (5 bases). The V gene's germline CDR1 is KGHSH and CDR2 LQKENI. CDR3 length: 14 residues. Between the trimmed V and J ends, which lost 0 bases and 1 base, there was a span of 6 bases. Here the CDR3 DNA reads TGTGCCAGCTCACCACCAGGGGTCCAAGAGACCCAGTACTTC. It encodes CASSPPGVQETQYF.

The V gene is TRBV20-1, the J gene TRBJ2-5; D is possibly TRBD1 (5 bases). The ends were cut back, 3 bases at V and 4 bases at J, with 9 bases in the middle. The CDR3 spans 12 residues. CDR1 DFQATT and CDR2 SNEGSKA come from the germline V gene (reference sequence). CDR3 residues: CSASWQGETQYF. CDR3 coding DNA: TGCAGTGCTAGTTGGCAGGGAGAGACCCAGTACTTC.

The chain has TRBV7-8 and TRBJ2-5, with D possibly being TRBD1 (6 bases). Per germline, CDR1 SGHVS and CDR2 FQNEAQ. Trimming stripped 5 bases from V and 4 bases from J, with 20 bases between. The CDR3 loop spans 16 amino acids. CDR3: CASSTSSGEWGETQYF. The DNA for the CDR3 is TGTGCCAGCAGCACATCCTCAGGGGAATGGGGAGAGACCCAGTACTTC.

The V and J genes are TRBV4-1 and TRBJ2-3; D remains unclear. Per the germline V gene, CDR1 is MGHRA and CDR2 is YSYEKL. This CDR3 contains 12 residues. Trimming stripped 1 base from V and 6 bases from J, with 5 bases between. The CDR3 protein is CASSQGVDTQYF. The DNA for the CDR3 is TGCGCCAGCAGCCAAGGAGTTGATACGCAGTATTTT.

The V and J genes are TRBV19 and TRBJ1-1; D remains ambiguous. Germline values: CDR1 LNHDA, CDR2 SQIVND (reference sequence). Trimming shortened V by 1 base and J by 3 bases, and 15 bases separated the two germline ends. This CDR3 region has 16 residues. The DNA of the CDR3 is TGTGCCAGTAGTATAGTATCCGGGTGGCGCCACACTGAAGCTTTCTTT. Its translation is CASSIVSGWRHTEAFF.

There are a few counts of this clone. The chain couples TRBV7-2 to TRBJ2-5, with 12 bases identical to TRBD2. CDR1 is SGHTA, CDR2 FQGNSA, per germline. V dropped 5 bases and J dropped 5; count of bases not matched to a gene: 9. This CDR3 is built from 16 residues. The CDR3 coding sequence is TGTGCCAGCAGCCAAGGACTAGCGGGAAGACGGGAGACCCAGTACTTC. Its translation is CASSQGLAGRRETQYF.

The chain joins TRBV28 to TRBJ1-4, with TRBD1 matching over 7 bases. This CDR3 is built from 14 residues. Trimming took 5 bases from V and 12 from J; bases not matched to a gene: 12. Per the germline V gene, CDR1 is MDHEN and CDR2 is SYDVKM. The CDR3 sequence is CASSPGTDAHELFF. In DNA, the CDR3 is TGTGCCAGCAGTCCCGGGACAGATGCCCATGAACTGTTTTTT.

CDR3 nucleotide sequence: TGTGCCAGCAGCCCCGCGGGGTCCTATGGCTACACCTTC. This sequence encodes CASSPAGSYGYTF. J is TRBJ1-2 and V is TRBV12-3 or TRBV12-4; the D is unclear. The V and J ends lost 6 bases and 4 bases respectively, with 12 bases between them. The CDR3 has 13 amino acids.

V is TRBV19 and J is TRBJ1-2, with a tentative D call TRBD1 (6 bases). CDR3 length equals 17 residues. Looked up from germline, CDR1 is LNHDA and CDR2 is SQIVND (reference sequence). V was cut by 7 bases and J by 0 bases, with 21 bases left in between. The CDR3 here is CASIPRQAPAANYGYTF. As DNA, the CDR3 is TGTGCCAGTATTCCTCGACAGGCCCCGGCGGCTAACTATGGCTACACCTTC.

The chain employs TRBV24-1 and TRBJ2-3; TRBD2 aligns across 15 bases. Germline lookup yields CDR1 KGHDR and CDR2 SFDVKD. This CDR3 contains 19 residues. J lost 0 bases, V lost 3 bases, and 6 bases had no gene match. The CDR3 sequence is CATSDPGTSGGTSTDTQYF. The CDR3 bases are TGTGCCACCAGTGATCCCGGGACTAGCGGGGGGACTAGCACAGATACGCAGTATTTT.

J is TRBJ2-2 and V is TRBV5-1, with 8 positions matching TRBD1. Trimming at V came to 0 bases and at J to 1 base, leaving 2 bases not matched to a gene. Germline V CDR1 and CDR2: SGHRS, YFSETQ. The CDR3 runs to 16 residues. The CDR3 is CASSLAGTGNTGELFF. CDR3 DNA sequence: TGCGCCAGCAGCTTGGCCGGGACAGGGAACACCGGGGAGCTGTTTTTT.

CDR3 in DNA: TGTGCCATCAGTGATCGGGCGGCGCGGGGGAATGAGCAGTTCTTC. Protein sequence: CAISDRAARGNEQFF. V gene TRBV10-3 combines with J gene TRBJ2-1; 7 nucleotides match TRBD2. Germline lookup yields CDR1 ENHRY and CDR2 SYGVKD. This CDR3 spans 15 amino acids. With 3 bases clipped from V and 7 bases from J, the junction kept 9 bases outside the gene matches.

V gene TRBV9 combines with J gene TRBJ1-2; no reliable D call. Germline assignment: CDR1 SGDLS and CDR2 YYNGEE. The V end was cut by 2 bases, the J end by 2 bases, with 7 bases between. The CDR3 is 13 residues long. CDR3 region: CASSVNRNYGYTF. The CDR3 DNA is TGTGCCAGCAGCGTCAACCGGAACTATGGCTACACCTTC.

The chain uses TRBV18 and TRBJ1-5; D is possibly TRBD1 (5 bases). Trimming cost V 1 base and J 5 bases, with 6 bases left between them. The CDR3 runs 13 residues. Germline CDR1 is KGHSH and CDR2 is LQKENI. In nucleotides, the CDR3 is TGTGCCAGCTCACCACTCAGGGATCAGCCCCAGCATTTT. Protein sequence: CASSPLRDQPQHF.

This sequence joins TRBV5-5 and TRBJ2-3, with D uncertain. With 1 base removed from V and 4 bases from J, the gap between germline ends came to 13 bases. CDR1 is SGHKS and CDR2 is YYEKEE in the germline V gene (reference sequence). This CDR3 region has 15 residues. The DNA of the CDR3 is TGTGCCAGCAGCTTGTTTGTCGGTGTTTCAGATACGCAGTATTTT. Translated, it gives CASSLFVGVSDTQYF.

This CDR3 reads CASSRLGGDGYTF. The CDR3 DNA reads TGTGCCAGCAGCCGCCTCGGGGGAGACGGCTACACCTTC. The chain employs TRBV7-3 and TRBJ1-2, with D perhaps matching TRBD1 (5 bases). CDR1 is SGHTA, CDR2 FQGTGA, per germline. With 5 bases removed from V and 8 bases from J, the gap between germline ends came to 15 bases. The CDR3 spans 13 residues.

The V and J genes are TRBV19 and TRBJ1-1, with TRBD1 identical over 8 bases. The junction had 8 bases not matched to a gene; V was cut back by 4 bases and J by 4 bases. Germline lookup yields CDR1 LNHDA and CDR2 SQIVND (reference sequence). The CDR3 is 15 residues long. CDR3 region: CASSRQGAGATEAFF. The CDR3 DNA reads as TGTGCCAGTAGTAGGCAGGGGGCAGGGGCCACTGAAGCTTTCTTT.

The chain couples TRBV6-5 to TRBJ2-1, with 11 bases identical to TRBD2. In germline, CDR1 is MNHEY, CDR2 SVGAGI. Trimming took 5 bases from V and 10 from J; bases not matched to a gene: 4. The CDR3 covers 13 residues. As DNA, the CDR3 is TGTGCCAGCAGTCCTATAGCGGGAGGGGAGCAGTTCTTC. It is translated as CASSPIAGGEQFF.